This TCR beta chain was captured by sequencing in a study of OX40 agonist ivuxolimab in advanced cancers. Study overall: Anti-PD-1, anti-PD-L1 or anti-CTLA-4 therapy given earlier was allowed, and about 38% had some.

The CDR3 has 15 amino acids. The germline gives CDR1 MGHRA, CDR2 YSYEKL. V lost 1 base and J lost 3, with 13 bases in between. The protocol was immunoSEQ multiplex PCR, while the TCRdb copy is restricted to in-frame clones and leaves out a portion. The sample yields fewer than 60,000 clones, roughly 85% seen once. Sequencing used CD4+ or CD8+ T cells sorted from blood, obtained in a trial of the OX40 agonist ivuxolimab. The V and J genes are TRBV4-1 and TRBJ2-7; D uncertain. The sequence derives from an adult with an advanced solid tumor such as melanoma, head and neck, liver or kidney cancer. CDR3 in amino acids: CASSQVPGGFYEQYF. CDR3 bases: TGCGCCAGCAGCCAAGTCCCCGGTGGTTTCTACGAGCAGTACTTC.